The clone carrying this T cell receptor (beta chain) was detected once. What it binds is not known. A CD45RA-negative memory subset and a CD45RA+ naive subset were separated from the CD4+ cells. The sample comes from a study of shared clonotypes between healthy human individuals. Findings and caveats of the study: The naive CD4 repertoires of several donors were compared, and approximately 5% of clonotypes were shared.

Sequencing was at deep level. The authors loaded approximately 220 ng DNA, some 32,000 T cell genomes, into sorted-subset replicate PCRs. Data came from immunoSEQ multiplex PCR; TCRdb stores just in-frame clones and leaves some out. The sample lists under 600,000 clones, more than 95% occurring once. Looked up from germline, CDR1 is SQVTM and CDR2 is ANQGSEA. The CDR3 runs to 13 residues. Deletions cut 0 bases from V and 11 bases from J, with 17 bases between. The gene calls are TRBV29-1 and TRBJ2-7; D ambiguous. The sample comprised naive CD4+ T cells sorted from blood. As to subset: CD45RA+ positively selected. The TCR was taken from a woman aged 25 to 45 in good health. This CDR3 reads CSVEDLQMGSKYF. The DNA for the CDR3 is TGCAGCGTTGAAGATCTTCAAATGGGTAGCAAGTACTTC.